The 31 T cell receptor beta chains given below trace back to one sample, sequenced in a study of blood T cell repertoires in COVID-19. Using immunoSEQ multiplex PCR, the repertoire was profiled, and TCRdb retains in-frame clones only, with some absent. The sample lists under 300,000 clones, 84% occurring once. The sample taken for sequencing was peripheral blood. These receptors all stem from a human donor with COVID-19, enrolled during active disease. The donor label of this sample is uncertain.

The V gene is TRBV4-3, the J gene TRBJ2-3, with D maybe TRBD1 (5 bases). From germline, CDR1 is LGHNA and CDR2 YSLEER. Trimming took off 3 bases at V and 0 bases at J, with 7 bases between the two ends. The CDR3 is 14 residues long. The DNA for the CDR3 is TGCGCCAGCAGCCAGGACATTAGCACAGATACGCAGTATTTT. It encodes CASSQDISTDTQYF.

The chain employs TRBV5-1 and TRBJ2-2, with 8 bases matching TRBD2. Losses at the gene ends were 0 bases for V and 2 bases for J; bases not matched to a gene: 3. CDR1 is SGHRS and CDR2 is YFSETQ in the germline V gene. The CDR3 extends over 16 amino acids. Here the CDR3 DNA reads TGCGCCAGCAGCTTGGTTAGCGGGGTAAACACCGGGGAGCTGTTTTTT. Its translation: CASSLVSGVNTGELFF.

The table lists this clone with a count of one. The J gene is TRBJ2-2, the V gene TRBV4-1, with 9 bases lining up with TRBD2. After removal of 2 bases from V and 2 bases from J, the junction contained 3 bases not matched to a gene. Per germline, CDR1 MGHRA and CDR2 YSYEKL. This CDR3 has 16 residues. Here the CDR3 DNA reads TGCGCCAGCAGCCAACCTAGCGGGATTAACACCGGGGAGCTGTTTTTT. Encoded protein: CASSQPSGINTGELFF.

The J gene is TRBJ1-1, the V gene TRBV29-1; perhaps TRBD1 as D (6 bases). CDR1 is SQVTM, CDR2 ANQGSEA, per germline. V shed 3 bases and J shed 4 bases, with 15 bases lying between them. The CDR3 runs to 14 residues. CDR3 protein: CSVEGIRGGTEAFF. As DNA, the CDR3 is TGCAGCGTTGAGGGAATAAGGGGGGGCACTGAAGCTTTCTTT. Supplemented by reference TRBV29-1 and TRBJ1-1, the full variable domain reads SAVISQKPSRDICQRGTSLTIQCQVDSQVTMMFWYRQQPGQSLTLIATANQGSEATYESGFVIDKFPISRPNLTFSTLTVSNMSPEDSSIYLCSVEGIRGGTEAFFGQGTRLTVV.

V gene TRBV3-1 (or the pseudogene TRBV3-2) combines with J gene TRBJ2-1; D not resolved. The germline CDR1 and CDR2 sequences are LGHDT and YNNKEL (reference sequence). V lost 7 bases to trimming and J lost 6 bases, with 16 bases between them. This CDR3 region has 14 residues. CDR3 region: CASNGSPESNEQFF. Written as DNA, the CDR3 is TGTGCCAGCAATGGTAGTCCTGAGTCCAATGAGCAGTTCTTC.

CDR3 sequence (DNA): TGTGCCAGCAGCCGTGGCAGGATTAACACTGAAGCTTTCTTT. Its translation is CASSRGRINTEAFF. The V gene is TRBV3-1 (or the pseudogene TRBV3-2), the J gene TRBJ1-1; D unresolved. The germline V gene encodes CDR1 LGHDT and CDR2 YNNKEL (reference sequence). Trimming stripped 4 bases from V and 2 bases from J, with 11 bases between. This CDR3 region has 14 residues.

The chain carries TRBV5-1 and TRBJ2-5; tentatively, D is TRBD1 (5 bases). This CDR3 is 15 amino acids long. Trimming stripped 1 base from V and 0 bases from J, with 10 bases between. Looked up from germline, CDR1 is SGHRS and CDR2 is YFSETQ. The CDR3 nucleotides are TGCGCCAGCAGCTTGTCAGGGATGTACCAAGAGACCCAGTACTTC. This translates into CASSLSGMYQETQYF.

Of note for this clone: Different DNA sequences within this sample yield the same CDR3. V usage is TRBV28 and J usage is TRBJ2-7; possible D gene TRBD1, 6 bases. CDR1 is MDHEN, CDR2 SYDVKM, per germline. The CDR3 is 15 amino acids. V was trimmed by 5 bases and J by 0 bases, leaving 14 bases between them. The CDR3 loop is CASSPRGQSSYEQYF. The CDR3 bases are TGTGCCAGCAGTCCCCGCGGACAGAGCTCCTACGAGCAGTACTTC.

CDR3: CASSAGLAGVSEQFF. The CDR3 bases are TGTGCCAGCAGCGCCGGACTAGCGGGAGTTAGCGAGCAGTTCTTC. V gene TRBV9 combines with J gene TRBJ2-1; 13 positions agree with TRBD2. This CDR3 has 15 amino acids. V shed 3 bases and J 10 bases; nucleotides not matched to a gene: 7. CDR1 and CDR2 from the germline V gene are SGDLS and YYNGEE.

The chain links TRBV4-2 to TRBJ1-2; D is unresolved. Trimming cost V 4 bases and J 0 bases, with 12 bases left between them. The length of the CDR3 is 15 residues. Germline V gene data show CDR1 as LGHNA and CDR2 as YNFKEQ. The CDR3 protein is CASSLDQVSNYGYTF. Written as DNA, the CDR3 is TGTGCCAGCAGCCTAGATCAGGTTTCTAACTATGGCTACACCTTC.

The chain has TRBV11-3 and TRBJ2-1; D is perhaps TRBD2 (5 bases). The V end lost 1 base, the J end lost 8 bases, and 9 bases lay between the germline ends. Germline values: CDR1 SGHNT, CDR2 YENEEA. This CDR3 has 13 residues. The CDR3 is CASSLVLGDEQFF. The CDR3 bases are TGTGCCAGCAGCTTAGTGTTGGGAGATGAGCAGTTCTTC. Full variable domain (rest looked up from reference TRBV11-3 and TRBJ2-1): EAGVVQSPRYKIIEKKQPVAFWCNPISGHNTLYWYLQNLGQGPELLIRYENEEAVDDSQLPKDRFSAERLKGVDSTLKIQPAELGDSAVYLCASSLVLGDEQFFGPGTRLTVL.

This chain links TRBV21-1 with TRBJ2-3; the table's D call of TRBD2 was not tested on the DNA. TRBV21-1 represents a pseudogene. The CDR3 length is 15 residues. Written as DNA, the CDR3 is TGTGCCAGCAGCGTCCGGAGGCTCCGCACAGATACGCAGTATTTT. As protein: CASSVRRLRTDTQYF.

J is TRBJ1-2 and V is TRBV5-6; possible D gene TRBD1, 5 bases. The germline gives CDR1 SGHDT, CDR2 YYEEEE. CDR3 length: 15 residues. V was pared by 4 bases and J by 2 bases, with 15 bases between. The DNA of the CDR3 is TGTGCCAGCAGCCCCTGGGGCAGGCCCAACTATGGCTACACCTTC. It yields the protein CASSPWGRPNYGYTF.

The chain links TRBV10-3 to TRBJ1-1, with D unresolved. Looked up from germline, CDR1 is ENHRY and CDR2 is SYGVKD. This CDR3 region has 14 residues. V gave up 3 bases and J gave up 4 bases, with 12 bases separating them. The CDR3 DNA reads TGTGCCATCAGTGACGGACGGGAGGGCACTGAAGCTTTCTTT. It is translated as CAISDGREGTEAFF.

V gene TRBV30 combines with J gene TRBJ2-7, with 9 bases identical to TRBD1. J gave up 5 bases and V 2 bases, and 13 bases lay outside the gene matches. The CDR3 extends over 16 amino acids. Germline V CDR1 and CDR2: GTSNPN, SVGIG (reference sequence). This CDR3 reads CAWSSFLGGQGHEQYF. CDR3 nucleotides: TGTGCCTGGAGTTCCTTTTTGGGGGGACAGGGACACGAGCAGTACTTC.

The chain combines TRBV7-2 with TRBJ2-3; D ambiguous. The germline CDR1 and CDR2 sequences are SGHTA and FQGNSA. V was cut by 1 base and J by 3 bases, with 8 bases left in between. This CDR3 comprises 14 residues. CDR3 DNA sequence: TGTGCCAGCAGCTTAGGTTGGGCGACAGATACGCAGTATTTT. Encoded protein: CASSLGWATDTQYF.

The V and J genes are TRBV24-1 and TRBJ2-1; 12 nucleotides line up with TRBD2. The CDR3 runs 16 residues. Germline-derived CDR1 and CDR2 are KGHDR and SFDVKD. V was clipped by 4 bases and J by 9 bases; unmatched bases: 9. CDR3 sequence (DNA): TGTGCCACCAGTGACCCCGGACTAGCGGGAAAGGCTGAGCAGTTCTTC. Its translation is CATSDPGLAGKAEQFF.

V gene TRBV29-1 combines with J gene TRBJ2-1; 9 nucleotides match TRBD1. Germline V gives CDR1 SQVTM, CDR2 ANQGSEA. The trim removed 4 bases at V and 7 bases at J, leaving 2 bases unmatched. This CDR3 is built from 12 residues. Here the CDR3 DNA reads TGCAGCGTTGTACAGGGGGCGAATGAGCAGTTCTTC. This encodes CSVVQGANEQFF.

The chain recombines TRBV7-6 with TRBJ2-1, with TRBD1 as a possible D gene (7 bases). V gave up 5 bases and J gave up 8 bases, with 13 bases separating them. The germline gives CDR1 SGHVS, CDR2 FNYEAQ. This CDR3 region has 13 residues. DNA for the CDR3: TGTGCCAGCAGCGACAGCAGGGGGGATGAGCAGTTCTTC. Residues: CASSDSRGDEQFF.

This clone was recorded only once. The chain combines TRBV28 with TRBJ1-5; 10 bases fit TRBD1. V gave up 5 bases and J gave up 6 bases; unmatched junction bases: 13. The V gene's germline CDR1 is MDHEN and CDR2 SYDVKM. This CDR3 has 17 residues. CDR3 residues: CASSRWVGQGMIQPQHF. CDR3 sequence (DNA): TGTGCCAGCAGTCGGTGGGTGGGACAGGGGATGATTCAGCCCCAGCATTTT.

The chain employs TRBV3-1 (or the pseudogene TRBV3-2) and TRBJ2-5; possible D gene TRBD2, 6 bases. V was pared by 5 bases and J by 2 bases, with 9 bases between. CDR1 is LGHDT and CDR2 is YNNKEL in the germline V gene (reference sequence). The CDR3 sequence is 13 residues long. The CDR3 DNA reads as TGTGCCAGCAGCGGACTACTTCAAGAGACCCAGTACTTC. Protein: CASSGLLQETQYF.

The V call is TRBV28, the J call TRBJ2-3, with TRBD2 as a possible D gene (6 bases). The germline CDR1 and CDR2 sequences are MDHEN and SYDVKM. Trimming shortened V by 10 bases and J by 0 bases, and 14 bases separated the two germline ends. CDR3 length: 14 amino acids. The CDR3 nucleotides read TGTGCCACGTCTGGCGGGAAGAGCACAGATACGCAGTATTTT. This translates into CATSGGKSTDTQYF. The full variable domain, completed using reference TRBV28 and TRBJ2-3, is DVKVTQSSRYLVKRTGEKVFLECVQDMDHENMFWYRQDPGLGLRLIYFSYDVKMKEKGDIPEGYSVSREKKERFSLILESASTNQTSMYLCATSGGKSTDTQYFGPGTRLTVL.

V is TRBV7-8 and J is TRBJ1-3, with 9 bases that match TRBD1. The trim removed 2 bases at V and 3 bases at J, leaving 5 bases unmatched. The CDR3 consists of 16 residues. Per germline, CDR1 SGHVS and CDR2 FQNEAQ. This CDR3 reads CASSLTRDRVGNTIYF. The CDR3 nucleotides read TGTGCCAGCAGCTTAACGAGGGACAGGGTTGGAAACACCATATATTTT.

This sequence joins TRBV19 and TRBJ2-2, with D possibly TRBD1 on 6 matching bases. The V gene's germline CDR1 is LNHDA and CDR2 SQIVND (reference sequence). Trimming removed 3 bases from V and 1 base from J, with 12 bases in between. The CDR3 loop spans 16 amino acids. CDR3 nucleotide sequence: TGTGCCAGTAGTATCCGACCACAGGGGAACACCGGGGAGCTGTTTTTT. This translates into CASSIRPQGNTGELFF. The full variable domain, completed using reference TRBV19 and TRBJ2-2, is DGGITQSPKYLFRKEGQNVTLSCEQNLNHDAMYWYRQDPGQGLRLIYYSQIVNDFQKGDIAEGYSVSREKKESFPLTVTSAQKNPTAFYLCASSIRPQGNTGELFFGEGSRLTVL.

This chain connects TRBV5-1 to TRBJ1-2; 7 bases agree with TRBD1. This CDR3 is built from 14 residues. Germline CDR1 reads SGHRS; CDR2 reads YFSETQ. With V trimmed by 4 bases and J by 8 bases, 11 bases remained unmatched. CDR3 in DNA: TGCGCCAGCAGCCAAGGGACAGTAGTTGAGGGCTACACCTTC. Amino acid sequence: CASSQGTVVEGYTF.

V and J are TRBV30 and TRBJ2-7; the D gene is possibly TRBD2 (6 bases). Germline CDR1 GTSNPN, CDR2 SVGIG (reference sequence). This CDR3 contains 14 residues. Trimming stripped 3 bases from V and 0 bases from J, with 12 bases between. CDR3 sequence (DNA): TGTGCCTGGAGGAGCGGGCGAAGCTCCTACGAGCAGTACTTC. Translation gives CAWRSGRSSYEQYF.

This chain connects TRBV7-2 to TRBJ2-1; D may be TRBD2 (5 bases). The germline V gene encodes CDR1 SGHTA and CDR2 FQGNSA. This CDR3 has 13 residues. Trimming took 5 bases from V and 9 from J, leaving 14 bases between them. The chain's CDR3 is CASSGRRRGEQFF. CDR3 DNA sequence: TGTGCCAGCAGCGGGAGAAGGAGAGGTGAGCAGTTCTTC. Full variable domain (outside the CDR3, taken from reference TRBV7-2 and TRBJ2-1): GAGVSQSPSNKVTEKGKDVELRCDPISGHTALYWYRQSLGQGLEFLIYFQGNSAPDKSGLPSDRFSAERTGGSVSTLTIQRTQQEDSAVYLCASSGRRRGEQFFGPGTRLTVL.

In its sample, this clone was seen a few times. CDR3 sequence: CASSLQGFYEQYF. In nucleotides, the CDR3 is TGTGCCAGCAGTTTACAGGGGTTTTACGAGCAGTACTTC. The rearrangement joins TRBV12-3 or TRBV12-4 to TRBJ2-7; a possible D gene is TRBD1 (6 bases). CDR3 size: 13 residues. Between the trimmed V and J ends, which lost 2 bases and 4 bases, there was a span of 9 bases.

The chain carries TRBV19 and TRBJ1-4, with D perhaps TRBD1 (5 bases). The V gene's germline CDR1 is LNHDA and CDR2 SQIVND (reference sequence). CDR3 length: 15 amino acids. The V and J ends lost 3 bases and 5 bases respectively, with 13 bases between them. The CDR3 coding sequence is TGTGCCAGTAGTATTTGGGGCAACGAGAATGAAAAACTGTTTTTT. Its translation is CASSIWGNENEKLFF.

The rearrangement links TRBV2 to TRBJ1-4, with D maybe TRBD1 (5 bases). Trimming stripped 8 bases from V and 3 bases from J, with 13 bases between. CDR3 length: 14 amino acids. Per the germline V gene, CDR1 is SNHLY and CDR2 is FYNNEI. The CDR3 loop is CASARQTSNEKLFF. CDR3 in DNA: TGTGCCAGCGCAAGACAGACCTCTAATGAAAAACTGTTTTTT.

The rearrangement joins TRBV7-9 to TRBJ2-3; the D gene is possibly TRBD1 (6 bases). This CDR3 region has 14 residues. Per the germline V gene, CDR1 is SEHNR and CDR2 is FQNEAQ (reference sequence). V was clipped by 3 bases and J by 4 bases, with 11 bases between them. The CDR3 reads CASSLFEGADTQYF. The CDR3 DNA is TGTGCCAGCAGCTTGTTTGAGGGGGCAGATACGCAGTATTTT.